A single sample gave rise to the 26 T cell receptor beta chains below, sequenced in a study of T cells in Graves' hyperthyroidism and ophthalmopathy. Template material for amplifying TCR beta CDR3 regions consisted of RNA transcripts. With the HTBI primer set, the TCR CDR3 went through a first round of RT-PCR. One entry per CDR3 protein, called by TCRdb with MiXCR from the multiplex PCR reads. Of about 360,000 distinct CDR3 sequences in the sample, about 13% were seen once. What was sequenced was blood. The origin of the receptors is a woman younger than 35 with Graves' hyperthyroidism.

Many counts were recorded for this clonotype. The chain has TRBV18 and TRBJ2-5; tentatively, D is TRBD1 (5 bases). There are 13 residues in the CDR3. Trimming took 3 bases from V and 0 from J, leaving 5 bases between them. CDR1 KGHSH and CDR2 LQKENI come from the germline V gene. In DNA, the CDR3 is TGTGCCAGCTCACCGGGGCACCAAGAGACCCAGTACTTC. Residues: CASSPGHQETQYF.

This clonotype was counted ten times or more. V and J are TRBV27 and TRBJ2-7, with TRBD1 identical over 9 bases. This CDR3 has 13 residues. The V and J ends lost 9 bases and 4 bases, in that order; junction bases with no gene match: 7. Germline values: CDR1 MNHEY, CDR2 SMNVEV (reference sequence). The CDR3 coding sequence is TGTGCCAGGGGACAGGGTGTTATGTACGAGCAGTACTTC. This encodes CARGQGVMYEQYF.

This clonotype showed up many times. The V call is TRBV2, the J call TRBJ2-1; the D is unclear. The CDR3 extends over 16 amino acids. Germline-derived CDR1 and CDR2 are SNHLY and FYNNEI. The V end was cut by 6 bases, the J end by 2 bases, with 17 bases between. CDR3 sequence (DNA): TGTGCCAGCAGAGAATCGCTAAAAGCTACCTACAATGAGCAGTTCTTC. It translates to CASRESLKATYNEQFF.

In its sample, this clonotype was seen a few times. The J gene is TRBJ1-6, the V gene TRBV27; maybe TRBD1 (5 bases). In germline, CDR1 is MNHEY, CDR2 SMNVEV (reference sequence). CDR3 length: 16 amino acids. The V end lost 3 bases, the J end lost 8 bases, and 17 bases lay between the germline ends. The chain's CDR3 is CASSFRGGREDSPLHF. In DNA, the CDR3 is TGTGCCAGCAGTTTCCGAGGTGGCAGGGAGGATTCACCCCTCCACTTT.

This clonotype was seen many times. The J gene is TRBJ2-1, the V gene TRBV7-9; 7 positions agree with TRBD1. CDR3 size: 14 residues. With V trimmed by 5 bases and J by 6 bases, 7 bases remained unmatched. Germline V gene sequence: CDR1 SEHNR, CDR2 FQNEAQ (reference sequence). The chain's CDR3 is CASSMTGSSNEQFF. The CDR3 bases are TGTGCCAGCAGCATGACAGGGTCGTCCAATGAGCAGTTCTTC.

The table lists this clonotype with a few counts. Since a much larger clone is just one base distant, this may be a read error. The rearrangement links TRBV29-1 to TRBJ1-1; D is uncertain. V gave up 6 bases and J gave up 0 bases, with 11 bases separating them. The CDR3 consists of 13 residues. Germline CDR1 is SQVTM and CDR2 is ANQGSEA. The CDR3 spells CSVARWMNTEAFF. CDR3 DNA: TGCAGCGTAGCCCGGTGGATGAACACTGAAGCTTTCTTT.

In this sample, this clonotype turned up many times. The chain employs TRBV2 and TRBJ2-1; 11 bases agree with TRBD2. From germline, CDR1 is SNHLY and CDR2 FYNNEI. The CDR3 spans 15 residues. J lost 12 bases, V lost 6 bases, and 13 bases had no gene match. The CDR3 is CASRVPGSGRVWQFF. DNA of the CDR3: TGTGCCAGCAGGGTCCCGGGTAGCGGGAGGGTCTGGCAGTTCTTC.

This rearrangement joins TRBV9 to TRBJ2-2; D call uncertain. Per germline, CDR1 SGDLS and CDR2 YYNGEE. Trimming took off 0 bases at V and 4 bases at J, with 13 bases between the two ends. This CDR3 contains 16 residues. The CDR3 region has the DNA TGTGCCAGCAGCGTAGAGGCCCCGGCAGGCACCGGGGAGCTGTTTTTT. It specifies CASSVEAPAGTGELFF.

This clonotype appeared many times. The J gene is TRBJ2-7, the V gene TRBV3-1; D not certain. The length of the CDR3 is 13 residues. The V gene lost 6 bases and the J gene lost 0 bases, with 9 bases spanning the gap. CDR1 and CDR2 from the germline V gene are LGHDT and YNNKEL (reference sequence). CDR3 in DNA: TGTGCCAGCAGATCCAGCCCCTCCTACGAGCAGTACTTC. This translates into CASRSSPSYEQYF.

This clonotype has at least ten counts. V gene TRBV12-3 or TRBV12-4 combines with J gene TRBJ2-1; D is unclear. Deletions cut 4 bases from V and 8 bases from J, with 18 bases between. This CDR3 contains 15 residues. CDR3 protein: CASSSDTVVHDEQFF. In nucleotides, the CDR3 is TGTGCCAGCAGTTCCGACACTGTAGTACACGATGAGCAGTTCTTC.

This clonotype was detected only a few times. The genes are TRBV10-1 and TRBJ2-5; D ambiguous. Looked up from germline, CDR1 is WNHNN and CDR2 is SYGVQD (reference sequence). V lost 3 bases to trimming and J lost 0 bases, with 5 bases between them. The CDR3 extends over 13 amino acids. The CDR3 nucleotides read TGCGCCAGCAGTGACGGACACCAAGAGACCCAGTACTTC. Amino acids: CASSDGHQETQYF.

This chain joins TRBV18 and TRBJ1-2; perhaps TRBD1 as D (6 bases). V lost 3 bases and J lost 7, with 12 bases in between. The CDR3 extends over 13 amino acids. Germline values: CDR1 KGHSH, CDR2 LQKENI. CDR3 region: CASSPKAGAGYTF. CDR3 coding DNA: TGTGCCAGCTCACCTAAAGCAGGGGCTGGCTACACCTTC.

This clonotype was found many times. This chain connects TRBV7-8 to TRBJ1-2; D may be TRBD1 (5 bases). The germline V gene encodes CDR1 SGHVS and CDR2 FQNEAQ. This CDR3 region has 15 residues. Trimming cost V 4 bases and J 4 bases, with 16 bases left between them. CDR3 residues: CASSSGQGDPYGYTF. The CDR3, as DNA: TGTGCCAGCAGCTCTGGCCAGGGAGACCCCTATGGCTACACCTTC.

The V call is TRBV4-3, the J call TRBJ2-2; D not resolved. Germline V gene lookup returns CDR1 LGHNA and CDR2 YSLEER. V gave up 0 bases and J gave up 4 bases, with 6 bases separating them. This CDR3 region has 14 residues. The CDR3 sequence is CASSQDASTGELFF. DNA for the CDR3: TGCGCCAGCAGCCAAGATGCGAGCACCGGGGAGCTGTTTTTT.

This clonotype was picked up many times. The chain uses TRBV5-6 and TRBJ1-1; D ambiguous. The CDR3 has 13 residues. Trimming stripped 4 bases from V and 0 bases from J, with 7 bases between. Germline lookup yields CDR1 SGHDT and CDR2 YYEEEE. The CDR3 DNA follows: TGTGCCAGCAGCCTTCAACTGAACACTGAAGCTTTCTTT. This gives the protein CASSLQLNTEAFF.

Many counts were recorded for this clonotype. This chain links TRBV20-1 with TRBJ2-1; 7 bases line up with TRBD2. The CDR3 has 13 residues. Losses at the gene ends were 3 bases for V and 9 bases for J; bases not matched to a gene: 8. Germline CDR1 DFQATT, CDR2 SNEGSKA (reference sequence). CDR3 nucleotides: TGCAGTGCTAGCGAGGGGCGGGAGAGTGAGCAGTTCTTC. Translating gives CSASEGRESEQFF.

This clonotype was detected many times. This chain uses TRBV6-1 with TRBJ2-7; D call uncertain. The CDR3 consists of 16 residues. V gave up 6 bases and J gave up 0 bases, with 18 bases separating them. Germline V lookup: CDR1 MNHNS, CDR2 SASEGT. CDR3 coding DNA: TGTGCCAGCAGCAAAGGCCGGCAGAACCACTCCTACGAGCAGTACTTC. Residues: CASSKGRQNHSYEQYF.

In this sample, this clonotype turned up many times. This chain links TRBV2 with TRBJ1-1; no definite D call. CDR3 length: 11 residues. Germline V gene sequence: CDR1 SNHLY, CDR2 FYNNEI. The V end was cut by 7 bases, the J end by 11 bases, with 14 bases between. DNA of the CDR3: TGTGCCAGCAATATAGGTTTGACGGCTTTCTTT. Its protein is CASNIGLTAFF.

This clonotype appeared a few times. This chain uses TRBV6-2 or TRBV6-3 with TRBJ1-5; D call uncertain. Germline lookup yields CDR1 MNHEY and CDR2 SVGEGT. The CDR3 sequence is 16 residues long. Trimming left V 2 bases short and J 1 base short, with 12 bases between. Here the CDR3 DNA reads TGTGCCAGCAGTTACCACCTCACCGGGAGCAATCAGCCCCAGCATTTT. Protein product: CASSYHLTGSNQPQHF.

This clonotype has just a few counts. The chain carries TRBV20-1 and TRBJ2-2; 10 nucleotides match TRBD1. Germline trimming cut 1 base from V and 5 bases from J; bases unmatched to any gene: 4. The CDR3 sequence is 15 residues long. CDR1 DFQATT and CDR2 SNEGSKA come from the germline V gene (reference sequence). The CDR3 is CSARVWDRGTGELFF. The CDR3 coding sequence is TGCAGTGCTAGAGTATGGGACAGGGGAACCGGGGAGCTGTTTTTT.

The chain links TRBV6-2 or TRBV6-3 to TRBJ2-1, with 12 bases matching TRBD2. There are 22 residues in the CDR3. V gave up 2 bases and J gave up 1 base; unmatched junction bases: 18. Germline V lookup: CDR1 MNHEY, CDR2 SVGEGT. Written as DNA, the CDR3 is TGTGCCAGCAGTTACCGCCCCAAACTAGCGGGAGGCGGGACGGGGTCCTACAATGAGCAGTTCTTC. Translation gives CASSYRPKLAGGGTGSYNEQFF.

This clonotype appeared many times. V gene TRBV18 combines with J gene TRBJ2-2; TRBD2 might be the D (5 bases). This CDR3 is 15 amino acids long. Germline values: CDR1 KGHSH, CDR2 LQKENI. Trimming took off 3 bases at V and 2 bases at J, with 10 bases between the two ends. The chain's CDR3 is CASSPWRTNTGELFF. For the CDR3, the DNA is TGTGCCAGCTCACCGTGGAGGACTAACACCGGGGAGCTGTTTTTT.

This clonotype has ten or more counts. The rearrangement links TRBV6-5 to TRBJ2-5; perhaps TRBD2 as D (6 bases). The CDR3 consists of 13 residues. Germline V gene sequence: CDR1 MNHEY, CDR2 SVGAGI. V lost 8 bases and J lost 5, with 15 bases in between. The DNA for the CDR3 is TGTGCCAGCGCTAGCGTACATTCGGAGACCCAGTACTTC. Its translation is CASASVHSETQYF.

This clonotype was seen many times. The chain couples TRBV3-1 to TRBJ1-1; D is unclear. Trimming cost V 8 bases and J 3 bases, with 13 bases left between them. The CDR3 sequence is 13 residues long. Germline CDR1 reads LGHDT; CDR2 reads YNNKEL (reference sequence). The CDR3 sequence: CASGYGRDTEAFF. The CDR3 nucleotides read TGTGCCAGCGGATATGGACGCGACACTGAAGCTTTCTTT.

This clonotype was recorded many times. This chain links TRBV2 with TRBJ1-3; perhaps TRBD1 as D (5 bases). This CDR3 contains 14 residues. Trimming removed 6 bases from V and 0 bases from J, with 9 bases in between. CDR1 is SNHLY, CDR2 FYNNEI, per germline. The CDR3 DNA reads TGTGCCAGCAGGGGGACTTTCTCTGGAAACACCATATATTTT. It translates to CASRGTFSGNTIYF.

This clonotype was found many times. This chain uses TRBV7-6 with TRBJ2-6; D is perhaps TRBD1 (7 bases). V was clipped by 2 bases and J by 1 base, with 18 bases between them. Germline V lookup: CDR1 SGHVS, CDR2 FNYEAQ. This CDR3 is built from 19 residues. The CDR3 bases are TGTGCCAGCAGCTTATTTAATCGACAGGGACTTTCTGGGGCCAACGTCCTGACTTTC. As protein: CASSLFNRQGLSGANVLTF.